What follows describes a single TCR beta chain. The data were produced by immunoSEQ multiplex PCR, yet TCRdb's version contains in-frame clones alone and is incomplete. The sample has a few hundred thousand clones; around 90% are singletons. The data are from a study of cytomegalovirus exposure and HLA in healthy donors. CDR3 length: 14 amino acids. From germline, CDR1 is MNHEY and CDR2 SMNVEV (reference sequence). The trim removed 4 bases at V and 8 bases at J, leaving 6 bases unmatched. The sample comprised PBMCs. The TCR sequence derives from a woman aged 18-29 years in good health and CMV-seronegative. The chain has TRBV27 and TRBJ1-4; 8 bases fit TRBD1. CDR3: CASSSQGVGEKLFF. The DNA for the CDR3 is TGTGCCAGCAGTTCACAGGGGGTGGGAGAAAAACTGTTTTTT.